This T cell receptor (beta chain) came from a study of a mutant IDH1 vaccine in newly diagnosed glioma. Germline V gene lookup returns CDR1 MDHEN and CDR2 SYDVKM. This CDR3 contains 13 residues. The trim removed 8 bases at V and 5 bases at J, leaving 8 bases unmatched. This sample's time point: week 11, during vaccination. Vaccination comprised doses that each held 300 ug of mutant IDH1 20-mer peptide, plus topical imiquimod. Using immunoSEQ multiplex PCR, the repertoire was profiled, and TCRdb retains in-frame clones only, with some absent. This sample has 110,000 or so clones, with 90% found just once. Of note for this clone: Its antigen is not known.

The sequences come from PBMCs, collected from a glioma patient whose treatment included an IDH1 peptide vaccine. The rearrangement links TRBV28 to TRBJ2-5; TRBD2 matches 7 bases. The TCR was taken from a woman aged 45-65 years with glioma. In nucleotides, the CDR3 is TGTGCCAGCGCTCAGGGAGGGTTTGAGACCCAGTACTTC. This gives the protein CASAQGGFETQYF.